These T cell receptor beta chains were read from a single sample in a study of blood T cell repertoires in COVID-19. This table comes from immunoSEQ multiplex PCR, and its TCRdb copy is limited to in-frame clones, with some not included. The sample contains some 520,000 clones, 85% to 90% of which appear only once. The sequenced sample consisted of peripheral blood. Receptors originate from a man aged 18 to 30 with COVID-19, enrolled during active disease. Each CDR3 is given with its conserved first and last residue. The D gene is left open where the match is weak. Rows may omit the clone size; those that give it use once, few, many or a size class.

TRBV30	TRBD2	.	TRBJ2-2	CAWKRLAVNTGELFF	TGTGCCTGGAAAAGACTAGCGGTAAACACCGGGGAGCTGTTTTTT
TRBV12-3/TRBV12-4	.	.	TRBJ2-3	CASSPGDTQYF	TGTGCCAGCAGTCCAGGGGACACGCAGTATTTT
TRBV5-4	.	.	TRBJ1-1	CASSLAGEIAEAFF	TGTGCCAGCAGCTTGGCCGGGGAGATCGCTGAAGCTTTCTTT
TRBV14	.	few	TRBJ1-5	CASSPRGNQPQHF	TGTGCCAGTTCTCCAAGGGGTAATCAGCCCCAGCATTTT
TRBV27	TRBD1	.	TRBJ2-2	CASSLAVWGTGSAGELFF	TGTGCCAGCAGTTTAGCGGTTTGGGGGACAGGGTCCGCCGGGGAGCTGTTTTTT
TRBV4-1	TRBD2	.	TRBJ2-1	CASSQAVGSGPYNEQFF	TGCGCCAGCAGCCAAGCGGTTGGTAGCGGGCCGTACAATGAGCAGTTCTTC
TRBV2	TRBD2	.	TRBJ2-7	CATGGRLAGEQYF	TGTGCCACTGGGGGGAGACTAGCGGGCGAGCAGTACTTC
TRBV27	TRBD1	.	TRBJ1-6	CASSSFPRQGSYSPLHF	TGTGCCAGCAGTTCGTTCCCGAGACAGGGATCTTATTCACCCCTCCACTTT
TRBV6-1	.	.	TRBJ1-5	CASSELWVTGSNQPQHF	TGTGCCAGCAGTGAACTGTGGGTAACAGGGAGCAATCAGCCCCAGCATTTT
TRBV5-1	.	.	TRBJ2-2	CASSPDSNTGELFF	TGCGCCAGCAGCCCGGACAGCAACACCGGGGAGCTGTTTTTT
TRBV4-1	TRBD1	.	TRBJ2-5	CASSWGQGGPETQYF	TGCGCCAGCAGCTGGGGACAGGGGGGCCCAGAGACCCAGTACTTC
TRBV30	.	.	TRBJ2-7	CAWSVRASLISSYEQYF	TGTGCCTGGAGTGTAAGGGCTAGCCTAATAAGCTCCTACGAGCAGTACTTC
TRBV19	.	.	TRBJ1-6	CASSIGGRRLSSPLHF	TGTGCCAGTAGTATAGGGGGCCGCAGGCTGTCTTCACCCCTCCACTTT
TRBV3-1/TRBV3-2	TRBD2	few	TRBJ2-4	CASSLNSPTSGNKNIQYF	TGTGCCAGCAGCCTAAACTCCCCGACTAGCGGGAACAAAAACATTCAGTACTTC
TRBV29-1	TRBD2	.	TRBJ2-2	CSVEQKAGGPGELFF	TGCAGCGTTGAACAGAAAGCGGGGGGGCCCGGGGAGCTGTTTTTT
TRBV7-9	TRBD2	.	TRBJ2-1	CASSLASGYSSYNEQFF	TGTGCCAGCAGCTTGGCTAGCGGTTACAGCTCCTACAATGAGCAGTTCTTC
TRBV11-2	TRBD2	.	TRBJ2-7	CASSLDSGLEGYEQYF	TGTGCCAGCAGCTTAGATTCGGGACTAGAGGGATACGAGCAGTACTTC
TRBV7-9	TRBD2	.	TRBJ2-1	CASSSPSQRGPLNEQFF	TGTGCCAGCAGCTCCCCCTCACAGCGGGGGCCCCTCAATGAGCAGTTCTTC
TRBV24-1	TRBD2	.	TRBJ2-3	CATSVSGRASDTQYF	TGTGCCACCAGTGTAAGCGGGAGGGCCTCAGATACGCAGTATTTT
TRBV2	.	.	TRBJ1-4	CASSEANRERGEKLFF	TGTGCCAGCAGTGAAGCGAACAGGGAAAGGGGTGAAAAACTGTTTTTT
TRBV3-1/TRBV3-2	.	.	TRBJ2-2	CASSKRPGRGGTGELFF	TGTGCCAGCAGCAAACGACCTGGAAGGGGAGGCACCGGGGAGCTGTTTTTT
TRBV15	.	.	TRBJ2-7	CATSPTGTTYEQYF	TGTGCCACCAGCCCGACCGGGACAACCTACGAGCAGTACTTC
TRBV2	.	.	TRBJ2-5	CASSPGVRHQETQYF	TGTGCCAGCAGTCCAGGGGTCCGTCACCAAGAGACCCAGTACTTC
TRBV12-3/TRBV12-4	TRBD1	.	TRBJ1-2	CVTLTGDGYTF	TGTGTTACCCTAACAGGGGATGGCTACACCTTC
TRBV6-5	TRBD1	.	TRBJ1-4	CASSNSGGLGEKLFF	TGTGCCAGCAGTAATTCAGGGGGCCTGGGTGAAAAACTGTTTTTT
TRBV20-1	.	.	TRBJ2-2	CSASRSGELFF	TGCAGTGCTAGCCGGTCCGGGGAGCTGTTTTTT
TRBV7-9	TRBD2	.	TRBJ2-5	CASSLGTSGKETQYF	TGTGCCAGCAGCTTAGGGACTAGCGGGAAAGAGACCCAGTACTTC
TRBV5-6	TRBD1	.	TRBJ1-2	CASSLETGDRGGYTF	TGTGCCAGCAGCTTGGAGACAGGGGACCGGGGTGGCTACACCTTC
TRBV2	.	.	TRBJ2-7	CASSEAGYYEQYF	TGTGCCAGCAGTGAGGCAGGGTACTACGAGCAGTACTTC
TRBV6-4	.	.	TRBJ2-5	CASSDSLGAKTQYF	TGTGCCAGCAGTGACTCCTTGGGGGCGAAGACCCAGTACTTC
TRBV5-1	TRBD2	.	TRBJ2-7	CASSSLAGGPYEQYF	TGCGCCAGCAGCTCGCTAGCGGGGGGGCCCTACGAGCAGTACTTC
TRBV5-6	TRBD2	.	TRBJ2-7	CASSSYGRPPTEQYF	TGTGCCAGCAGTTCCTACGGGAGGCCACCTACTGAGCAGTACTTC
TRBV19	.	once	TRBJ2-7	CASTPTGSYEQYF	TGTGCCAGTACCCCGACAGGATCCTACGAGCAGTACTTC
TRBV3-1/TRBV3-2	TRBD1	.	TRBJ2-1	CASSGTGVGNEQFF	TGTGCCAGCAGCGGGACAGGGGTGGGCAATGAGCAGTTCTTC
TRBV12-3/TRBV12-4	.	.	TRBJ1-2	CASSSGVYGYTF	TGTGCCAGCAGCTCAGGTGTCTATGGCTACACCTTC
TRBV9	.	.	TRBJ1-4	CASSVAGGKLFF	TGTGCCAGCAGCGTAGCGGGGGGAAAACTGTTTTTT
TRBV30	.	.	TRBJ1-4	CAWSVGAGSEKLFF	TGTGCCTGGAGTGTGGGGGCGGGTAGTGAAAAACTGTTTTTT
TRBV7-6	.	.	TRBJ2-5	CASSLAVPGNGETQYF	TGTGCCAGCAGCTTAGCGGTCCCGGGGAATGGTGAGACCCAGTACTTC